Listed below are T cell receptor beta chains from one sample, sequenced in a study of blood T cell repertoires in COVID-19. Clones were read by immunoSEQ multiplex PCR, and TCRdb kept only the in-frame ones, dropping some. The sample includes some 180,000 clones, 88% of them seen just once. Material: peripheral blood. The receptor set was obtained from a man aged 40-49 years with active or convalescent COVID-19. The CDR3 runs from the conserved cysteine through the conserved F or W. Fields, in order: V gene, D gene, clone size, J gene, CDR3 DNA, CDR3 protein. A D gene is named only where the DNA matches it firmly. For some rows the clone size is stated as once, few or many, or as a class when expanded; others skip it.

TRBV25-1	NA	NA	TRBJ1-4	TGTGCCAGCAGTGCGTCTGGGTCTAGTTTTAATGAAAAACTGTTTTTT	CASSASGSSFNEKLFF
TRBV7-3	NA	once	TRBJ2-1	TGTGCCAGCAGCTGGGCAGGGCTCTACAATGAGCAGTTCTTC	CASSWAGLYNEQFF
TRBV7-2	NA	few	TRBJ2-3	TGTGCCAGCAGCTCACTTCCAGGGGCTAGCACAGATACGCAGTATTTT	CASSSLPGASTDTQYF
TRBV10-3	NA	NA	TRBJ2-7	TGTGCCATCAGTGGGGGCCCAACAGGGACCGGCTACGAGCAGTACTTC	CAISGGPTGTGYEQYF
TRBV7-9	NA	NA	TRBJ1-2	TGTGCCAGCAGCGCCACAAGATCCCACTATGGCTACACCTTC	CASSATRSHYGYTF
TRBV3-1/TRBV3-2	TRBD2	NA	TRBJ2-5	TGTGCCAGCAGCCAAGCTTCACTAGCGGGAGAAGAGACCCAGTACTTC	CASSQASLAGEETQYF
TRBV30	NA	NA	TRBJ2-7	TGTGCCTGGAACAGCAACTACGAGCAGTACTTC	CAWNSNYEQYF
TRBV5-4	TRBD1	NA	TRBJ2-7	TGTGCCAGCAGCTTGGTTCTTGGTCGAAATACAGTACGACAGGGCCACGAGCAGTACTTC	CASSLVLGRNTVRQGHEQYF
TRBV19	NA	NA	TRBJ1-5	TGTGCCAGTAGTGTAGACCTGCTGGTCGGGCCCCAGCATTTT	CASSVDLLVGPQHF
TRBV9	TRBD1	NA	TRBJ1-1	TGTGCCAGCAGCGTACGGGACAGGGGACTTCATGAAGCTTTCTTT	CASSVRDRGLHEAFF
TRBV25-1	NA	NA	TRBJ1-1	TGTGCCAGCAGGAAGGGGGGGCCGAACACTGAAGCTTTCTTT	CASRKGGPNTEAFF
TRBV28	TRBD1	NA	TRBJ2-5	TGTGCCAGCAGCCCTCCGACAGGGATGATGGAGACCCAGTACTTC	CASSPPTGMMETQYF
TRBV25-1	NA	NA	TRBJ2-7	TGTGCCAGCAGTGAATCGGGGGGCAGGGAAGAATACGAGCAGTACTTC	CASSESGGREEYEQYF
TRBV5-1	NA	NA	TRBJ2-3	TGCGCCAGCAGCTTGGATTGGCGGGTCAGCACAGATACGCAGTATTTT	CASSLDWRVSTDTQYF
TRBV5-1	TRBD1	NA	TRBJ2-1	TGCGCCAGCAGCACAGGAGACAGGGTGAATGAGCAGTTCTTC	CASSTGDRVNEQFF
TRBV28	TRBD1	NA	TRBJ1-2	TGTGCCAGCAGGTTCACGGACAGGGAGAATGGCTACACCTTC	CASRFTDRENGYTF
TRBV27	NA	once	TRBJ2-3	TGTGCCAGCAGTTTACTCGGGAGCACAGATACGCAGTATTTT	CASSLLGSTDTQYF
TRBV5-8	NA	few	TRBJ1-5	TGTGCCAGCAGCCCGGGCCCGGAGAGGGATAGCAATCAGCCCCAGCATTTT	CASSPGPERDSNQPQHF
TRBV7-2	TRBD2	NA	TRBJ2-7	TGTGCCAGCAGATCCCGAACGTCGGGTTTACTAGCGGGGGCCTACGAGCAGTACTTC	CASRSRTSGLLAGAYEQYF